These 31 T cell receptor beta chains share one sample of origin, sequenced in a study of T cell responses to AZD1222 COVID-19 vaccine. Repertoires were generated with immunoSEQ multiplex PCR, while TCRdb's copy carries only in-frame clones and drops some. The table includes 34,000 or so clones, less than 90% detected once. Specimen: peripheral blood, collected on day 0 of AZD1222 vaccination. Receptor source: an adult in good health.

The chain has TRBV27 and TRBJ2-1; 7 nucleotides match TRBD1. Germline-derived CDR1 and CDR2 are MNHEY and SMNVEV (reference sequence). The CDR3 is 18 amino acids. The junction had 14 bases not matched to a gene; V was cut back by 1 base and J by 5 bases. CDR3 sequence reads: CASSLYPDRDRVHNEQFF. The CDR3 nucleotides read TGTGCCAGCAGTTTATACCCCGACCGAGACAGGGTCCACAATGAGCAGTTCTTC.

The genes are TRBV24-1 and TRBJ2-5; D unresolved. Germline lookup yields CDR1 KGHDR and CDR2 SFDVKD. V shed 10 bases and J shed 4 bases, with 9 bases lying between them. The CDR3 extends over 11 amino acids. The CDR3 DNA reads TGTGCCACTCAGTACAGAGAGACCCAGTACTTC. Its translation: CATQYRETQYF.

In nucleotides, the CDR3 is TGTGCCAGCAGCTTCGAAGACTATGGCTACACCTTC. This translates into CASSFEDYGYTF. This chain links TRBV7-9 with TRBJ1-2; D remains unclear. The germline V gene has CDR1 SEHNR and CDR2 FQNEAQ (reference sequence). The germline V and J ends were trimmed by 3 bases and 3 bases, with 5 bases remaining between them. CDR3 length: 12 residues. Based on the CDR3 plus reference TRBV7-9 and TRBJ1-2, the full variable domain is DTGVSQNPRHKITKRGQNVTFRCDPISEHNRLYWYRQTLGQGPEFLTYFQNEAQLEKSRLLSDRFSAERPKGSFSTLEIQRTEQGDSAMYLCASSFEDYGYTFGSGTRLTVV.

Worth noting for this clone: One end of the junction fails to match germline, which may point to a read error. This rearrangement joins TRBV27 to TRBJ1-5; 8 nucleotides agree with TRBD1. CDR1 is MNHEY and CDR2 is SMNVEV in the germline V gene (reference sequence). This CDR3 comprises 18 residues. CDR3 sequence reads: CASSLSRQGIGASQPQHF. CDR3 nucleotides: TGTGCCAGCAGTCTATCAAGACAGGGGATTGGGGCTAGTCAGCCCCAGCATTTT.

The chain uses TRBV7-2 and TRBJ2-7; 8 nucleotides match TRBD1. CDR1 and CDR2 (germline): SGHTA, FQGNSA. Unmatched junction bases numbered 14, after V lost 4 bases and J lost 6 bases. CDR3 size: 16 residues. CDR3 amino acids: CASSSRGQDLTPEQYF. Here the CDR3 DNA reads TGTGCCAGCAGCTCCCGGGGACAGGATCTGACGCCCGAGCAGTACTTC. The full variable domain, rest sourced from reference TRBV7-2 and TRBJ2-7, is GAGVSQSPSNKVTEKGKDVELRCDPISGHTALYWYRQSLGQGLEFLIYFQGNSAPDKSGLPSDRFSAERTGGSVSTLTIQRTQQEDSAVYLCASSSRGQDLTPEQYFGPGTRLTVT.

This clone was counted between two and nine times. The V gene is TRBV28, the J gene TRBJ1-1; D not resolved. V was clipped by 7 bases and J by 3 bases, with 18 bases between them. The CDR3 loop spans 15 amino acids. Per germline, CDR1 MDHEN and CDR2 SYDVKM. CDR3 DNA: TGTGCCAGCATCCTGCGGGGAAGAATATACACTGAAGCTTTCTTT. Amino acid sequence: CASILRGRIYTEAFF.

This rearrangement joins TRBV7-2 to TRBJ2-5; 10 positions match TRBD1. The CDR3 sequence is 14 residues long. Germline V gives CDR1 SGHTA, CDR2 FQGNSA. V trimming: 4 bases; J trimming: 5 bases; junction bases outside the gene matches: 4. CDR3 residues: CASSSGQGKETQYF. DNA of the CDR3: TGTGCCAGCAGCTCGGGACAGGGGAAGGAGACCCAGTACTTC.

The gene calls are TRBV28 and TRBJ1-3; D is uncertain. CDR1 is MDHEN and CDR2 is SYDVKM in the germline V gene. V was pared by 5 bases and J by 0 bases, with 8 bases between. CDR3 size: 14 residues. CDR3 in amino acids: CASSKFFSGNTIYF. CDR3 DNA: TGTGCCAGCAGTAAGTTTTTCTCTGGAAACACCATATATTTT.

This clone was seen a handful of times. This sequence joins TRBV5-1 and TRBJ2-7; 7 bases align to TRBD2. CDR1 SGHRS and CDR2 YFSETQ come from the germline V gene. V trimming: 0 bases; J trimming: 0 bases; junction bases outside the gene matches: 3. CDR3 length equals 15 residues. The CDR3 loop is CASSLDLAVSYEQYF. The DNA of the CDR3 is TGCGCCAGCAGCTTGGACCTAGCGGTCTCCTACGAGCAGTACTTC.

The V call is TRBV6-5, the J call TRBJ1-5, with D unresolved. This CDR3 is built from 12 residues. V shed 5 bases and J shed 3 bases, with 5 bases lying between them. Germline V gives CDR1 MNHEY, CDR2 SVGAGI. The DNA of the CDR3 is TGTGCCAGCAGTACAACCAATCAGCCCCAGCATTTT. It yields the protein CASSTTNQPQHF.

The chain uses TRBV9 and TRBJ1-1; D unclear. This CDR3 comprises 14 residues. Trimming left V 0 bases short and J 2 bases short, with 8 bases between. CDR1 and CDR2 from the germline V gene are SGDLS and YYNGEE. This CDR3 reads CASSVVAVNTEAFF. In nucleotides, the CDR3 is TGTGCCAGCAGCGTAGTGGCCGTAAACACTGAAGCTTTCTTT.

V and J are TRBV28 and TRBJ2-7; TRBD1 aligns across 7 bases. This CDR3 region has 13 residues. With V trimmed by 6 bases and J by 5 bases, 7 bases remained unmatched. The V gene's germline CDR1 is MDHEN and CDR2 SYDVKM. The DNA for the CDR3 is TGTGCCAGCAGACCACAGGGGTTCAACGAGCAGTACTTC. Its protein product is CASRPQGFNEQYF.

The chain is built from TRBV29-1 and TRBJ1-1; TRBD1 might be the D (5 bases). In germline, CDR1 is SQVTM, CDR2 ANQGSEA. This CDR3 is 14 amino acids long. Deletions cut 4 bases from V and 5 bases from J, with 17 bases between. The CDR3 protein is CSVVPVWGNTEAFF. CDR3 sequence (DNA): TGCAGCGTTGTTCCTGTTTGGGGCAATACTGAAGCTTTCTTT.

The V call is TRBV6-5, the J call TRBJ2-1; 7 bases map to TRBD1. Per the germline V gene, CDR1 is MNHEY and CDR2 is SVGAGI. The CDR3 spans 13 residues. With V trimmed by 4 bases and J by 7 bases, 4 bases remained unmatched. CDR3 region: CASSLGQANEQFF. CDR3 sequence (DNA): TGTGCCAGCAGTTTAGGACAGGCGAATGAGCAGTTCTTC.

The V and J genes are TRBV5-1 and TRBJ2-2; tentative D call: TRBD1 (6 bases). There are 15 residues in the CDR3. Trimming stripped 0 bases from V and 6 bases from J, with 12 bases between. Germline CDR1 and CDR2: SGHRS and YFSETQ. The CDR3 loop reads CASSLGATGAGELFF. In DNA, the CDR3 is TGCGCCAGCAGCTTGGGTGCGACAGGCGCCGGGGAGCTGTTTTTT.

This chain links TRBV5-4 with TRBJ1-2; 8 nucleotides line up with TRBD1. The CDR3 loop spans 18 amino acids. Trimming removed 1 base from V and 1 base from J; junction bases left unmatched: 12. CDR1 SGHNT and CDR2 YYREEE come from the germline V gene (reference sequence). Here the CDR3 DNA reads TGTGCCAGCAGCTTGTCCCAGGGGGCGTTCAGGGGTAACTATGGCTACACCTTC. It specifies CASSLSQGAFRGNYGYTF.

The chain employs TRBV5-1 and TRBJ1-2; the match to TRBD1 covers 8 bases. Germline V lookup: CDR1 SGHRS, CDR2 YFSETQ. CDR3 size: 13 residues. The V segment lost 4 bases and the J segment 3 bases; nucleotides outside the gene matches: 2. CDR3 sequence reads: CASSVDRDYGYTF. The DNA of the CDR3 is TGCGCCAGCAGCGTGGACAGGGACTATGGCTACACCTTC.

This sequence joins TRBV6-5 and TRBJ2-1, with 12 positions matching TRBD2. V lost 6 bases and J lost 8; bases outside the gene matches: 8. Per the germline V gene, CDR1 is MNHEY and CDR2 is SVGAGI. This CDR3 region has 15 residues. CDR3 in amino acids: CASSVRLAGDHEQFF. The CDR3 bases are TGTGCCAGCAGCGTTCGACTAGCGGGGGACCATGAGCAGTTCTTC.

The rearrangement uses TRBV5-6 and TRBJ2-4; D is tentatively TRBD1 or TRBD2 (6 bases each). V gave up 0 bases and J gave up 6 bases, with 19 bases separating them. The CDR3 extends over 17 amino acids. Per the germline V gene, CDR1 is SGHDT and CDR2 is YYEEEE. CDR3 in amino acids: CASSLGEFRGPRNIQYF. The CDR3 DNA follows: TGTGCCAGCAGCTTGGGTGAGTTCCGGGGGCCGAGAAACATTCAGTACTTC.

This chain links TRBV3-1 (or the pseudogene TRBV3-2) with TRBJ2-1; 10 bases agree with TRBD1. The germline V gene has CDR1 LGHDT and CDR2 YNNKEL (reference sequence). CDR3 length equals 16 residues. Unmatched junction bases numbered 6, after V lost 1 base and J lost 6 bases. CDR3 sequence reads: CASSQVAGTGANEQFF. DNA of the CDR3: TGTGCCAGCAGCCAAGTCGCCGGGACAGGGGCCAATGAGCAGTTCTTC.

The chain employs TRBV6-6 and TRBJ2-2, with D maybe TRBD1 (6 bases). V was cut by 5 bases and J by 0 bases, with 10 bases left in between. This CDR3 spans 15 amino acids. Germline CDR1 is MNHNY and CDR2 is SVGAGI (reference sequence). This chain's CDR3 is CASSQQGPNTGELFF. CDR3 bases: TGTGCCAGCAGTCAACAGGGCCCGAACACCGGGGAGCTGTTTTTT.

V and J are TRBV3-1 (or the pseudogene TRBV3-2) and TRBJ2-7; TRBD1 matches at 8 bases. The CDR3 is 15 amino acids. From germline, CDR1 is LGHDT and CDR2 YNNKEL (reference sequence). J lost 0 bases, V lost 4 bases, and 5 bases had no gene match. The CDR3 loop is CASSLRTGNSYEQYF. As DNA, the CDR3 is TGTGCCAGCAGCCTTCGGACAGGGAACTCCTACGAGCAGTACTTC.

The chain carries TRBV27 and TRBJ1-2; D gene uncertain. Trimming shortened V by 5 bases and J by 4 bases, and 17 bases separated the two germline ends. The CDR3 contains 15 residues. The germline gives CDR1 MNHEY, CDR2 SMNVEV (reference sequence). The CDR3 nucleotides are TGTGCCAGCAGTGGGTCCAGAGCCGGAGGCTATGGCTACACCTTC. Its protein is CASSGSRAGGYGYTF.

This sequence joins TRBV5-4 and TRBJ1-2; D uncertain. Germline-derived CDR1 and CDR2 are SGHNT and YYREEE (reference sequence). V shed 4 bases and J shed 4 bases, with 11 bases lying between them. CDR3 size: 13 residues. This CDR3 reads CASSRSGIYGYTF. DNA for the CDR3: TGTGCCAGCAGCCGAAGCGGGATCTATGGCTACACCTTC.

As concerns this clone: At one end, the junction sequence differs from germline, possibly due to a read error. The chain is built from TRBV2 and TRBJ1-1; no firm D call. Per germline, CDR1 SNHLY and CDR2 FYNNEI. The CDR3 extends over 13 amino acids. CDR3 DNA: TGTGCCAGTAGTGCCACAAGAAACACTGAAGCTTTCTTT. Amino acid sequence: CASSATRNTEAFF. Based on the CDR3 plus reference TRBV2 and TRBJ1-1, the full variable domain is EPEVTQTPSHQVTQMGQEVILRCVPISNHLYFYWYRQILGQKVEFLVSFYNNEISEKSEIFDDQFSVERPDGSNFTLKIRSTKLEDSAMYFCASSATRNTEAFFGQGTRLTVV.

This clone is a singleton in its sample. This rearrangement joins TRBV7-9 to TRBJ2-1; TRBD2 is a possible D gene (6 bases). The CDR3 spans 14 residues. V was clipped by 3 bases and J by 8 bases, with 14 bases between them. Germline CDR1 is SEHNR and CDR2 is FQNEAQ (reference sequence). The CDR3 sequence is CASSLGGDPDEQFF. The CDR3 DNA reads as TGTGCCAGCAGCTTGGGCGGGGATCCGGATGAGCAGTTCTTC.

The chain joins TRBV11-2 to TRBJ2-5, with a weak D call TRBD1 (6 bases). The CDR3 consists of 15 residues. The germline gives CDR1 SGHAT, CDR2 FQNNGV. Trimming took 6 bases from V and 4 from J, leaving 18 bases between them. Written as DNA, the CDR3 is TGTGCCAGCAGGTCCCTCAGGGGAACCGGAGAGACCCAGTACTTC. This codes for CASRSLRGTGETQYF.

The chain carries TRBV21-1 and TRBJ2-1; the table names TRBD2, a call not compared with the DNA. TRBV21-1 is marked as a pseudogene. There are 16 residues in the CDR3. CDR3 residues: CASSLSGTSGYNEQFF. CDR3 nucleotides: TGTGCCAGCAGTCTTTCCGGGACTAGCGGATACAATGAGCAGTTCTTC.

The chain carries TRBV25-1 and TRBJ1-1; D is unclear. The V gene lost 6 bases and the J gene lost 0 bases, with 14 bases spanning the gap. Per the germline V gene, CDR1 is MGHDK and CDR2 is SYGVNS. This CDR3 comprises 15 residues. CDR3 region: CASRPLGNMNTEAFF. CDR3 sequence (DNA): TGTGCCAGCAGACCCTTAGGGAACATGAACACTGAAGCTTTCTTT. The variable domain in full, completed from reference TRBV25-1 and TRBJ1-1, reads EADIYQTPRYLVIGTGKKITLECSQTMGHDKMYWYQQDPGMELHLIHYSYGVNSTEKGDLSSESTVSRIRTEHFPLTLESARPSHTSQYLCASRPLGNMNTEAFFGQGTRLTVV.

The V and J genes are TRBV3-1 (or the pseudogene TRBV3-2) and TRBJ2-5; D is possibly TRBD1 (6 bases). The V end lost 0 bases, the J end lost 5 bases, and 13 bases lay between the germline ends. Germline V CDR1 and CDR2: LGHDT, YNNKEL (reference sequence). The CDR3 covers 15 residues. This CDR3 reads CASSQDGGRAETQYF. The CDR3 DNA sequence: TGTGCCAGCAGCCAAGATGGGGGCAGGGCGGAGACCCAGTACTTC.

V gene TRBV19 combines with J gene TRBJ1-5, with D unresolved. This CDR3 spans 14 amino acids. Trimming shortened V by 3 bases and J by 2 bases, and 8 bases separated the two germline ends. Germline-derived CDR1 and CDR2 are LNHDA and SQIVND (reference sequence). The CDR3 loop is CASSMGNGNQPQHF. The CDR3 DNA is TGTGCCAGTAGTATGGGAAACGGCAATCAGCCCCAGCATTTT.